What follows describes a single T cell receptor (beta chain). Its target is not known. The germline V gene encodes CDR1 MDHEN and CDR2 SYDVKM. This CDR3 contains 14 residues. With 3 bases removed from V and 4 bases from J, the gap between germline ends came to 12 bases. This entry is derived from a study of T cell responses to AZD1222 COVID-19 vaccine. Across the whole study: Second-dose intervals of approximately 4 or approximately 12 weeks were pooled.

Method: immunoSEQ multiplex PCR; TCRdb's copy keeps in-frame clones and lacks some. Of about 150,000 clones listed, more than 75% were seen once; the top ten hold approximately 20%. Study-wide findings and caveats: White British donors predominated, females outnumbered males, and clonal diversity was possibly underestimated. With two AZD1222 doses given, Spike-specific TCR breadth and depth both rose. Close to half of spike-specific TCRs reportedly recognize unmutated variant regions.

This rearrangement joins TRBV28 to TRBJ1-2; D call uncertain. The starting material was peripheral blood, obtained on day 0 of AZD1222 vaccination. The receptor comes from an adult in good health. The CDR3 bases are TGTGCCAGCAGTTTGAGTGGACGGCCCTATGGCTACACCTTC. Translating gives CASSLSGRPYGYTF.